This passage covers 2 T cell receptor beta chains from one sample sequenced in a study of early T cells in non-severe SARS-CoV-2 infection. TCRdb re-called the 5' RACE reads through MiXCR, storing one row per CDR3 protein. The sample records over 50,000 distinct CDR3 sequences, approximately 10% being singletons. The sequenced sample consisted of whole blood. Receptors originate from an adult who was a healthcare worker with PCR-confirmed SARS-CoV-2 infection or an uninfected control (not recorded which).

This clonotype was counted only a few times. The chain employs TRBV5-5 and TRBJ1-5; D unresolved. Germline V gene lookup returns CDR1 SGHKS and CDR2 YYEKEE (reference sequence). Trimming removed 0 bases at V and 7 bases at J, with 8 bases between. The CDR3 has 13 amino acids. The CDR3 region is CASSLDRVQPQHF. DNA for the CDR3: TGTGCCAGCAGCTTGGACCGGGTCCAGCCCCAGCATTTT.

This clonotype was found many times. The chain's CDR3 is CASSFGTGGRTQYF. The CDR3 region has the DNA TGTGCCAGCAGCTTCGGGACAGGGGGAAGGACCCAGTACTTC. The chain combines TRBV11-2 with TRBJ2-5; 11 bases agree with TRBD1. The CDR3 consists of 14 residues. Germline V CDR1 and CDR2: SGHAT, FQNNGV. Germline trimming cut 3 bases from V and 7 bases from J; bases unmatched to any gene: 4.